Listed below are T cell receptor beta chains from one sample, sequenced in a study of spatial heterogeneity in lung cancer. MiXCR, applied by TCRdb to the 5' RACE reads, yields one record per CDR3 protein. The repertoire holds just under 95,000 distinct CDR3 sequences, with roughly 12% as singletons. Sample: PBMCs, taken at surgery. The origin of the receptors is a male donor with early-stage non-small cell lung cancer. The CDR3 runs from the conserved cysteine through the conserved F or W. The D gene is left open where the match is weak. Clone size is stated in some rows and not others, as once, few, many or a class when expanded.

clone_size j_call d_call v_call cdr3_aa cdr3_nt
few TRBJ2-1 TRBD2 TRBV29-1 CSVGGGGNEQFF TGCAGCGTTGGCGGGGGGGGCAATGAGCAGTTCTTC
NA TRBJ1-1 TRBD1 TRBV6-2/TRBV6-3 CASSDRAVMRYEAFF TGTGCCAGCAGCGACAGGGCAGTGATGAGGTACGAAGCTTTCTTT
many TRBJ2-7 TRBD1 TRBV29-1 CSVEQTGTVSEQYF TGCAGCGTTGAACAGACAGGGACCGTATCCGAGCAGTACTTC
few TRBJ2-3 TRBD1 TRBV6-2/TRBV6-3 CASSWDRVPDTQYF TGTGCCAGCAGTTGGGACAGGGTCCCAGATACGCAGTATTTT
NA TRBJ1-5 TRBD1 TRBV3-1 CASSQDGTGHQPQHF TGTGCCAGCAGCCAAGACGGGACAGGGCACCAGCCCCAGCATTTT
NA TRBJ2-6 TRBD1 TRBV3-1 CASSQSGTGSGANVLTF TGTGCCAGCAGCCAAAGTGGGACAGGTTCTGGGGCCAACGTCCTGACTTTC
many TRBJ2-7 NA TRBV20-1 CSARDLGGREQYF TGCAGTGCTAGAGATCTGGGCGGTAGAGAGCAGTACTTC
many TRBJ2-7 NA TRBV20-1 CSTDIAYEQYF TGCAGCACGGACATTGCCTACGAGCAGTACTTC
many TRBJ1-6 TRBD1 TRBV6-2/TRBV6-3 CASRPFPGQGRGSPLHF TGTGCCAGCAGGCCCTTCCCGGGACAGGGAAGAGGGTCACCCCTCCACTTT
NA TRBJ2-7 NA TRBV4-1 CASSLPGPLSYEQYF TGCGCCAGCAGCCTTCCAGGGCCGCTATCCTACGAGCAGTACTTC
NA TRBJ2-6 NA TRBV12-3/TRBV12-4 CASSPYGSSSGANVLTF TGTGCCAGCAGTCCGTACGGGTCTTCCTCTGGGGCCAACGTCCTGACTTTC
NA TRBJ2-3 TRBD2 TRBV20-1 CSASRDSGGADTQYF TGCAGTGCTTCAAGGGATAGCGGGGGGGCAGATACGCAGTATTTT
many TRBJ2-5 TRBD1 TRBV15 CATSSDRGRKTQYF TGTGCCACCAGCAGTGACAGGGGGCGGAAGACCCAGTACTTC
medium-sized TRBJ2-3 TRBD2 TRBV7-2 CASRDRTSGEQYF TGTGCCAGCAGGGATAGGACTAGCGGGGAGCAGTATTTT
NA TRBJ2-1 TRBD2 TRBV12-3/TRBV12-4 CASLDSGSGYNEQFF TGTGCCAGCTTAGATAGCGGGAGTGGTTACAATGAGCAGTTCTTC
NA TRBJ2-5 NA TRBV12-3/TRBV12-4 CASSPGDQQETQYF TGTGCCAGCAGCCCCGGCGACCAACAAGAGACCCAGTACTTC
NA TRBJ2-3 TRBD2 TRBV7-2 CASSLYSGRTDTQYF TGTGCCAGCAGCTTATACAGCGGGAGAACAGATACGCAGTATTTT
many TRBJ2-1 NA TRBV7-2 CASSLGTGEQFF TGTGCCAGCAGCTTAGGAACTGGTGAGCAGTTCTTC
NA TRBJ2-5 TRBD2 TRBV29-1 CSVEKMGGETQYF TGCAGCGTTGAGAAAATGGGGGGGGAGACCCAGTACTTC
few TRBJ2-2 NA TRBV12-3/TRBV12-4 CASSFPGPNTGELFF TGTGCCAGCAGTTTCCCAGGACCGAACACCGGGGAGCTGTTTTTT
few TRBJ2-5 TRBD1 TRBV20-1 CSAIRGQVFRETQYF TGCAGTGCTATAAGGGGACAGGTTTTCCGAGAGACCCAGTACTTC
NA TRBJ2-7 TRBD1 TRBV7-9 CASSPSGTGGYEQYF TGTGCCAGCAGTCCCTCCGGGACAGGGGGCTACGAGCAGTACTTC
few TRBJ1-2 NA TRBV20-1 CSARDALRGYTF TGCAGTGCTAGAGACGCTCTCCGTGGCTACACCTTC
few TRBJ1-6 NA TRBV7-9 CASSLGWGPNSPLHF TGTGCCAGCAGCTTAGGTTGGGGGCCGAATTCACCCCTCCACTTT
few TRBJ2-7 NA TRBV30 CAWSVQLHTGEQYF TGTGCCTGGAGTGTACAGCTTCACACGGGGGAGCAGTACTTC
NA TRBJ2-3 NA TRBV20-1 CSASLPPDTQYF TGCAGTGCTAGTCTTCCTCCCGATACGCAGTATTTT
NA TRBJ2-3 NA TRBV10-3 CAISELGGGGTQYF TGTGCCATCAGTGAGCTGGGTGGCGGAGGCACGCAGTATTTT
few TRBJ1-6 NA TRBV20-1 CSARDGRGHNSPLHF TGCAGTGCTAGAGATGGTCGGGGCCATAATTCACCCCTCCACTTT
few TRBJ2-2 NA TRBV6-1 CASRPDWGRPTTGELFF TGTGCCAGCAGACCGGACTGGGGACGGCCTACCACCGGGGAGCTGTTTTTT
NA TRBJ2-5 TRBD2 TRBV10-3 CAISEQAGGQETQYF TGTGCCATCAGTGAGCAAGCGGGGGGCCAAGAGACCCAGTACTTC
NA TRBJ2-1 NA TRBV7-7 CASSLATANEQFF TGTGCTAGCAGCTTAGCGACAGCTAATGAGCAGTTCTTC
NA TRBJ1-6 NA TRBV3-1 CASRQDYSIDSPLHF TGTGCCAGCAGACAAGACTACAGCATCGATTCACCCCTCCACTTT
many TRBJ2-3 NA TRBV20-1 CSAHSPDSVGTDTQYF TGCAGTGCGCACTCACCCGACAGTGTGGGGACAGATACGCAGTATTTT
many TRBJ2-6 NA TRBV5-6 CASSLVRQIRSGANVLTF TGTGCCAGCAGCTTGGTGAGACAGATTCGCTCTGGGGCCAACGTCCTGACTTTC
many TRBJ2-3 NA TRBV11-2 CASKAASDTQYF TGTGCCAGCAAGGCTGCGAGCGATACGCAGTATTTT
NA TRBJ1-1 NA TRBV5-5 CASSLTWGNTEAFF TGTGCCAGCAGCTTGACTTGGGGGAACACTGAAGCTTTCTTT
few TRBJ2-3 TRBD1 TRBV7-9 CASSSTTGEDTQYF TGTGCCAGCAGCTCGACGACAGGGGAAGATACGCAGTATTTT
NA TRBJ2-1 TRBD1 TRBV7-9 CASSWMTGGSYNEQFF TGTGCCAGCAGCTGGATGACAGGGGGTTCCTACAATGAGCAGTTCTTC
few TRBJ2-1 TRBD2 TRBV20-1 CSAIKPQGGGNEQFF TGCAGTGCCATTAAACCCCAGGGCGGGGGGAATGAGCAGTTCTTC
many TRBJ1-1 NA TRBV12-3/TRBV12-4 CASSSGGALSVNTEAFF TGTGCCAGCAGTTCTGGGGGTGCTCTATCGGTGAACACTGAAGCTTTCTTT
NA TRBJ1-2 NA TRBV12-3/TRBV12-4 CASSFAGLNYGYTF TGTGCCAGCAGTTTCGCAGGGCTGAACTATGGCTACACCTTC
many TRBJ2-7 NA TRBV6-2/TRBV6-3 CASSPAVVVEQYF TGTGCCAGCAGCCCCGCGGTAGTGGTCGAGCAGTACTTC
NA TRBJ2-3 TRBD2 TRBV7-8 CASSLVGGGPGTQYF TGTGCCAGCAGCTTAGTGGGGGGAGGGCCTGGTACGCAGTATTTT
NA TRBJ1-5 TRBD1 TRBV6-2/TRBV6-3 CASSRQGSNSNQPQHF TGTGCCAGCAGTCGACAGGGGTCGAATAGCAATCAGCCCCAGCATTTT
few TRBJ2-1 TRBD2 TRBV20-1 CSAAPGGNEQFF TGCAGTGCTGCGCCGGGAGGGAATGAGCAGTTCTTC
NA TRBJ1-5 NA TRBV6-1 CASRFGGDSNQPQHF TGTGCCAGCAGGTTCGGAGGGGATAGCAATCAGCCCCAGCATTTT
NA TRBJ1-3 NA TRBV4-2 CASSQVAANTIYF TGTGCCAGCAGCCAAGTAGCCGCAAACACCATATATTTT
many TRBJ2-4 TRBD2 TRBV28 CASNPLAGLASNIQYF TGTGCCAGCAACCCACTGGCCGGACTAGCTTCGAACATTCAGTACTTC
NA TRBJ1-4 NA TRBV7-6 CASSVAENEKLFF TGTGCCAGCAGCGTGGCAGAGAATGAAAAACTGTTTTTT
few TRBJ2-3 TRBD2 TRBV20-1 CSARQTYRGLAGVGGSTDTQYF TGCAGTGCCAGACAGACTTACCGAGGACTAGCGGGAGTAGGGGGAAGCACAGATACGCAGTATTTT